The clone carrying this T cell receptor (beta chain) ranks as medium-sized. The target antigen is unknown. The CDR3 length is 14 residues. Germline CDR1 reads SEHNR; CDR2 reads FQNEAQ (reference sequence). The V and J ends lost 0 bases and 4 bases, in that order; junction bases with no gene match: 1. These data are taken from a study of spatial heterogeneity in lung cancer. Across the study: Detected beta-chain sequences consistently exceeded alpha-chain sequences. General study results and limits: How many expanded intratumoral alpha and beta TCRs were present tracked the tumor mutation count, which was a count of nonsynonymous mutations. Ubiquitous and regional expanded TCR counts tracked ubiquitous and regional nonsynonymous mutations, respectively.

Every TCR cDNA molecule carried a tag that served as a unique molecular identifier. TCRdb re-derived calls from the 5' RACE reads in MiXCR, one entry per CDR3 protein. The sample consists of about 3,700 distinct CDR3 sequences, roughly 5% of them appearing once. The time point denotes: sample taken at primary tumor resection. Patients with untreated early-stage non-small cell lung cancer, numbering 72, were the donors. The sample in question was lung tumor tissue, obtained at surgery. The clonotype comes from a female donor with early-stage non-small cell lung cancer. The V gene is TRBV7-9, the J gene TRBJ1-2, with TRBD1 matching 8 bases. CDR3 in amino acids: CASSLAGQVYGYTF. CDR3 bases: TGTGCCAGCAGCTTAGCGGGACAGGTCTATGGCTACACCTTC.